The rows below give T cell receptor beta chains drawn from one sample of a study of T cell changes during pregnancy in multiple sclerosis. Sequencing used immunoSEQ multiplex PCR; TCRdb keeps in-frame clones, though not all of them. The sample includes nearly 110,000 clones, 92% of them seen just once. The sequencing used peripheral blood, collected after pregnancy. These receptors all come from a female donor with multiple sclerosis, enrolled in a pregnancy study. The CDR3 runs from the conserved cysteine through the conserved F or W. D genes are given only for firm matches. Size is stated for part of the rows, as once, few or many counts, or as a class when the clone is expanded.

TRBJ2-7 | TRBD1 | - | TRBV5-1 | CASSSGTGDEQYF | TGCGCCAGCAGCTCCGGGACAGGGGACGAGCAGTACTTC
TRBJ2-7 | TRBD1 | - | TRBV19 | CASSAPLQGLPPYEQYF | TGTGCCAGTAGTGCGCCCCTACAGGGGCTCCCTCCCTACGAGCAGTACTTC
TRBJ1-4 | TRBD1 | - | TRBV28 | CASRVGRGREKLFF | TGTGCCAGCAGGGTAGGCAGGGGGCGGGAAAAACTGTTTTTT
TRBJ1-1 | - | once | TRBV28 | CASSLRRVGSEAFF | TGTGCCAGCAGCCTCCGCAGGGTGGGTAGTGAAGCTTTCTTT
TRBJ1-1 | TRBD1 | - | TRBV5-4 | CASSLPTGGNTEAFF | TGTGCCAGCAGCTTACCGACAGGGGGGAACACTGAAGCTTTCTTT
TRBJ2-7 | - | - | TRBV7-3 | CASSPIAGAFEQYF | TGTGCCAGCAGCCCCATCGCGGGCGCGTTCGAGCAGTACTTC
TRBJ2-1 | TRBD2 | - | TRBV2 | CASSDPSGGTNNEQFF | TGTGCCAGCAGTGATCCTAGCGGGGGGACAAACAATGAGCAGTTCTTC
TRBJ2-7 | TRBD2 | - | TRBV15 | CATSSGLAGTYEQYF | TGTGCCACCAGCAGTGGACTAGCGGGGACCTACGAGCAGTACTTC
TRBJ1-6 | - | - | TRBV6-1 | CASSEALVGLDSPLHF | TGTGCCAGCAGTGAAGCGCTGGTTGGGCTGGATTCACCCCTCCACTTT
TRBJ2-6 | - | - | TRBV5-6 | CASSPNLAGSGANVLTF | TGTGCCAGCAGCCCTAACTTGGCGGGCTCTGGGGCCAACGTCCTGACTTTC
TRBJ1-2 | - | - | TRBV28 | CASAGNNYGYTF | TGTGCCAGCGCGGGCAACAACTATGGCTACACCTTC
TRBJ2-7 | TRBD1 | - | TRBV19 | CASSGTGTQYEQYF | TGTGCCAGTAGTGGGACAGGGACTCAGTACGAGCAGTACTTC
TRBJ2-7 | TRBD1 | - | TRBV6-6 | CASRARGQGINEQYF | TGTGCCAGCAGGGCCCGGGGACAGGGGATCAACGAGCAGTACTTC
TRBJ2-1 | TRBD2 | - | TRBV7-8 | CASRAWGGKGEQFF | TGTGCCAGCAGGGCTTGGGGGGGGAAGGGTGAGCAGTTCTTC
TRBJ1-5 | - | - | TRBV6-1 | CASSVGRAGQPQHF | TGTGCCAGCAGTGTGGGGAGGGCAGGGCAGCCCCAGCATTTT
TRBJ2-1 | TRBD2 | - | TRBV10-2 | CATQSSPSGGQFF | TGCGCCACCCAGTCATCCCCTAGCGGGGGACAGTTCTTC
TRBJ2-1 | - | - | TRBV5-1 | CASSQSGSGVTNEQFF | TGCGCCAGCAGCCAGTCAGGGTCTGGGGTCACCAATGAGCAGTTCTTC
TRBJ2-1 | - | once | TRBV11-3 | CASSLAGGSEQFF | TGTGCCAGCAGCTTAGCTGGCGGTTCTGAGCAGTTCTTC
TRBJ2-3 | - | once | TRBV7-3 | CASSTGGEGTDTQYF | TGTGCCAGCAGCACAGGGGGGGAAGGCACAGATACGCAGTATTTT
TRBJ2-5 | TRBD2 | - | TRBV18 | CASSPTSGRTYQETQYF | TGTGCCAGCTCACCCACTAGCGGGAGGACGTACCAAGAGACCCAGTACTTC
TRBJ2-5 | - | once | TRBV7-9 | CASSLWGRGETQYF | TGTGCCAGCAGCTTGTGGGGGCGCGGAGAGACCCAGTACTTC
TRBJ1-5 | - | - | TRBV6-6 | CASMEAGEGNQPQHF | TGTGCCAGCATGGAGGCCGGGGAGGGCAATCAGCCCCAGCATTTT
TRBJ2-5 | TRBD1 | - | TRBV6-1 | CASSLDRVVETQYF | TGTGCCAGCAGTCTGGACAGGGTGGTCGAGACCCAGTACTTC
TRBJ2-1 | TRBD2 | - | TRBV15 | CATSRDLALSGISSSYNEQFF | TGTGCCACCAGCAGAGATCTAGCCCTTAGCGGGATTTCAAGCTCCTACAATGAGCAGTTCTTC
TRBJ1-6 | TRBD1 | - | TRBV27 | CASRRQGADNSPLHF | TGTGCCAGCAGACGACAGGGGGCGGATAATTCACCCCTCCACTTT
TRBJ2-1 | TRBD2 | - | TRBV9 | CASSGGTSGYSYNEQFF | TGTGCCAGCAGCGGGGGGACTAGCGGGTACTCCTACAATGAGCAGTTCTTC
TRBJ1-3 | - | - | TRBV30 | CAWSVPGGRFSGNTIYF | TGTGCCTGGAGTGTACCTGGTGGCCGCTTCTCTGGAAACACCATATATTTT
TRBJ2-1 | TRBD1 | - | TRBV4-1 | CASSQGRGGQVYNEQFF | TGCGCCAGCAGCCAAGGCCGAGGGGGACAGGTGTACAATGAGCAGTTCTTC
TRBJ2-3 | - | - | TRBV7-3 | CASSPMGGTDTQYF | TGTGCCAGCAGCCCCATGGGGGGAACAGATACGCAGTATTTT
TRBJ1-1 | - | few | TRBV5-1 | CASSLDLTGSTEAFF | TGCGCCAGCAGCTTGGACCTTACAGGATCTACTGAAGCTTTCTTT
TRBJ2-7 | TRBD2 | - | TRBV28 | CASNFRRQGRLAGTLYEQYF | TGTGCCAGCAATTTTCGCCGCCAGGGGCGACTAGCGGGGACTCTCTACGAGCAGTACTTC
TRBJ2-3 | TRBD2 | - | TRBV5-4 | CASSLIAGGHRQHTDTQYF | TGTGCCAGCAGCTTGATAGCGGGGGGGCACAGGCAACACACAGATACGCAGTATTTT
TRBJ2-7 | TRBD1 | - | TRBV6-5 | CASSFRTGLDEQYF | TGTGCCAGCAGTTTTCGGACAGGGTTGGACGAGCAGTACTTC
TRBJ1-2 | - | - | TRBV27 | CASSPRQGPTSGGYTF | TGTGCCAGCAGTCCCCGGCAGGGGCCCACCTCGGGTGGCTACACCTTC
TRBJ2-2 | TRBD2 | - | TRBV6-4 | CASSQTSSTGELFF | TGTGCCAGCAGCCAGACTAGCAGCACCGGGGAGCTGTTTTTT
TRBJ1-1 | - | - | TRBV6-5 | CASRGTRVGNTEAFF | TGTGCCAGCAGGGGGACTCGGGTTGGCAACACTGAAGCTTTCTTT
TRBJ2-7 | TRBD2 | - | TRBV6-1 | CASIPLAGDIYEQYF | TGTGCCAGCATCCCGCTAGCGGGGGATATTTACGAGCAGTACTTC
TRBJ2-5 | TRBD2 | - | TRBV5-1 | CASSAQGGQETQYF | TGCGCCAGCAGCGCCCAGGGAGGGCAAGAGACCCAGTACTTC
TRBJ1-1 | - | - | TRBV7-2 | CASSLTRTDRTEAFF | TGTGCCAGCAGCTTAACGAGGACAGACCGCACTGAAGCTTTCTTT